Detailed here is one T cell receptor (beta chain). Antigen unknown. This CDR3 region has 12 residues. V was trimmed by 8 bases and J by 4 bases, leaving 11 bases between them. Germline V CDR1 and CDR2: SNHLY, FYNNEI. This entry belongs to a study of early T cells in non-severe SARS-CoV-2 infection. Background on the study: From unsorted whole blood, bulk RNA was sequenced, and the chains remained unpaired.

Researchers tagged individual cDNA molecules with unique molecular identifiers. Using its own MiXCR run on the 5' RACE reads, TCRdb lists one record per CDR3 protein. In the table there are roughly 53,000 distinct CDR3 sequences, roughly a tenth of which are singletons. General study points: VDJdb matching favored anti-spike CD8 responses, missing private and CD4 specificities.

The clonotype was recovered from an adult who was a healthcare worker with PCR-confirmed SARS-CoV-2 infection or an uninfected control (not recorded which). The V gene is TRBV2, the J gene TRBJ2-5; D not certain. Material: whole blood. The CDR3 DNA reads TGTGCCAGCTCCGTTGGTGCAGAGACCCAGTACTTC. Protein: CASSVGAETQYF.